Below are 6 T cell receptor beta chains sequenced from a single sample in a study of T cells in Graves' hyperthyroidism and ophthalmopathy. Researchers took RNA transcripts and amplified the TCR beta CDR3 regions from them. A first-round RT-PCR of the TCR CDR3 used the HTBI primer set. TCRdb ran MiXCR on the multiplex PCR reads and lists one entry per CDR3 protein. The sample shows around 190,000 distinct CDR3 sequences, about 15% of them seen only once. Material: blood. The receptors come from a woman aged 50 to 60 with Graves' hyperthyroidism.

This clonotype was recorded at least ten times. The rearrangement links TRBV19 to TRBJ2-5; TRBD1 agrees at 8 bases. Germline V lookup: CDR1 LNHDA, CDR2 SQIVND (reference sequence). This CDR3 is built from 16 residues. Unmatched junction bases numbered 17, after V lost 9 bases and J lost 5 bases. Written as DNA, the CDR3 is TGTGCCAGCCACTACGACAGGGGTGCGGGGCCGGAGACCCAGTACTTC. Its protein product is CASHYDRGAGPETQYF.

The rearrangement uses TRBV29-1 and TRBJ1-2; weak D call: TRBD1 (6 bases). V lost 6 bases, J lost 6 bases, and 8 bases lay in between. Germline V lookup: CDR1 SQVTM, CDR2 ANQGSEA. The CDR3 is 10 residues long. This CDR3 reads CSVYRDGYTF. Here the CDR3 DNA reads TGCAGCGTCTACAGGGATGGCTACACCTTC.

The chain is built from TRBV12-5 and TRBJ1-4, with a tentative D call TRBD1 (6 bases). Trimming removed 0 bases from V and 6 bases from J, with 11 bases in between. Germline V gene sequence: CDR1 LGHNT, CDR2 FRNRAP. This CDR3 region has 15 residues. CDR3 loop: CASGLVTGPDEKLFF. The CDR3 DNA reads TGTGCTAGTGGTTTGGTAACAGGGCCGGATGAAAAACTGTTTTTT.

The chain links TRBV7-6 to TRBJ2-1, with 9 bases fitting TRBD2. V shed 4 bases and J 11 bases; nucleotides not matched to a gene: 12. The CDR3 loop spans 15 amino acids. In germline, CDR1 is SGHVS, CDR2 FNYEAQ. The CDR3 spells CASSSQPGTSNQQFF. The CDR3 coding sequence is TGTGCCAGCAGCTCCCAACCCGGGACTAGCAACCAGCAGTTCTTC. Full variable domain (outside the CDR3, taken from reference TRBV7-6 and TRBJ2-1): GAGVSQSPRYKVTKRGQDVALRCDPISGHVSLYWYRQALGQGPEFLTYFNYEAQQDKSGLPNDRFSAERPEGSISTLTIQRTEQRDSAMYRCASSSQPGTSNQQFFGPGTRLTVL.

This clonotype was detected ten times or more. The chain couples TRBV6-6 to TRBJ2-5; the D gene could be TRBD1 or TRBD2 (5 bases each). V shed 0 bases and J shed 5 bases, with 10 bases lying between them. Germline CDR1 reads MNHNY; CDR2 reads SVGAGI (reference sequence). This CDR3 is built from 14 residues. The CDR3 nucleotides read TGTGCCAGCAGTTACTCGTGGGGGAAGGAGACCCAGTACTTC. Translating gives CASSYSWGKETQYF.

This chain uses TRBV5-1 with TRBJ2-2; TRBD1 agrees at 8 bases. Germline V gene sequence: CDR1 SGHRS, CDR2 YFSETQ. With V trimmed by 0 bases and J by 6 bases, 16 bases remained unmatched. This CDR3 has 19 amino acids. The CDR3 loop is CASSLEAGTGLEIAGELFF. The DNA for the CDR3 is TGCGCCAGCAGCTTGGAAGCCGGGACAGGCCTCGAAATCGCCGGGGAGCTGTTTTTT. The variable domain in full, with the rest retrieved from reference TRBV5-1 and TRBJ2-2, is KAGVTQTPRYLIKTRGQQVTLSCSPISGHRSVSWYQQTPGQGLQFLFEYFSETQRNKGNFPGRFSGRQFSNSRSEMNVSTLELGDSALYLCASSLEAGTGLEIAGELFFGEGSRLTVL.